Following are 22 T cell receptor beta chains from one sample sequenced in a study of identical twins. TCRdb analysed the 5' RACE reads with MiXCR anew, one entry per CDR3 protein. Of a few hundred thousand distinct CDR3 sequences listed, nearly 9.5% are singletons. The sample was also linked to a second study, of yellow fever vaccine responses in identical twins.

The sequencing sample was made of CD8+ T cells sorted from blood. Every receptor here comes from a young woman in good health.

This clonotype was counted ten times or more. The V and J genes are TRBV29-1 and TRBJ2-1, with 7 bases identical to TRBD2. There are 14 residues in the CDR3. J gave up 2 bases and V 4 bases, and 5 bases lay outside the gene matches. Germline V gene data show CDR1 as SQVTM and CDR2 as ANQGSEA. This CDR3 reads CSVVGLGAYNEQFF. In nucleotides, the CDR3 is TGCAGCGTTGTAGGACTAGGCGCCTACAATGAGCAGTTCTTC.

This clonotype showed up just a few times. The rearrangement joins TRBV20-1 to TRBJ1-2; 12 nucleotides match TRBD1. Looked up from germline, CDR1 is DFQATT and CDR2 is SNEGSKA (reference sequence). Trimming cost V 1 base and J 6 bases; bases outside gene matches: 6. The CDR3 is 15 residues long. The CDR3 coding sequence is TGCAGTGCTAGAGGGGGACAGGGGGCAGTTGATGGCTACACCTTC. It is translated as CSARGGQGAVDGYTF.

This clonotype showed up many times. This chain links TRBV6-1 with TRBJ1-5; D gene uncertain. CDR1 and CDR2 from the germline V gene are MNHNS and SASEGT. The germline V and J ends were trimmed by 7 bases and 0 bases, with 7 bases remaining between them. There are 13 residues in the CDR3. CDR3 nucleotides: TGTGCCAGCAATGAGATTAGCAATCAGCCCCAGCATTTT. It specifies CASNEISNQPQHF.

V gene TRBV6-9 combines with J gene TRBJ2-1; tentative D call: TRBD1 (5 bases). The V end was cut by 8 bases, the J end by 5 bases, with 16 bases between. The CDR3 has 14 residues. Looked up from germline, CDR1 is MNHGY and CDR2 is SVAAGI. Here the CDR3 reads CASGNAQADNEQFF. The DNA for the CDR3 is TGTGCCAGCGGAAATGCACAGGCCGACAATGAGCAGTTCTTC.

The genes are TRBV7-9 and TRBJ2-3, with TRBD1 identical over 7 bases. The CDR3 extends over 16 amino acids. Looked up from germline, CDR1 is SEHNR and CDR2 is FQNEAQ (reference sequence). The J segment lost 6 bases and the V segment lost 2 bases, leaving 11 bases of the junction unmatched. The CDR3 coding sequence is TGTGCCAGCAGCTTAAGTCGAACGACAGGGTTCGATACGCAGTATTTT. Its translation is CASSLSRTTGFDTQYF.

This clonotype was recorded at least ten times. The chain employs TRBV20-1 and TRBJ2-5, with D possibly TRBD2 on 5 matching bases. The germline V and J ends were trimmed by 3 bases and 5 bases, with 10 bases remaining between them. This CDR3 has 12 amino acids. CDR1 is DFQATT, CDR2 SNEGSKA, per germline (reference sequence). CDR3 protein: CSASYGMETQYF. CDR3 bases: TGCAGTGCTAGTTACGGGATGGAGACCCAGTACTTC.

The chain links TRBV6-1 to TRBJ2-7, with 9 positions matching TRBD1. Germline loops: CDR1 MNHNS, CDR2 SASEGT. This CDR3 is 19 amino acids long. The ends lost 7 bases at V and 2 bases at J; junction bases unmatched: 21. The DNA for the CDR3 is TGTGCCAGCACCCGACCGATGGCCCAGGACGGGACAGGGACCTACGAGCAGTACTTC. Its protein is CASTRPMAQDGTGTYEQYF.

Many counts were recorded for this clonotype. The rearrangement joins TRBV5-6 to TRBJ2-1, with unresolved D. CDR1 is SGHDT, CDR2 YYEEEE, per germline. Deletions cut 0 bases from V and 7 bases from J, with 14 bases between. The CDR3 is 15 amino acids. DNA for the CDR3: TGTGCCAGCAGCTTGGCCCCCTTACCCGAAAATGAGCAGTTCTTC. Translation gives CASSLAPLPENEQFF.

The chain recombines TRBV27 with TRBJ2-1; weak D call: TRBD1 (5 bases). V lost 2 bases, J lost 7 bases, and 15 bases lay in between. There are 15 residues in the CDR3. Per germline, CDR1 MNHEY and CDR2 SMNVEV (reference sequence). Here the CDR3 reads CASSLGQGSMNEQFF. DNA for the CDR3: TGTGCCAGCAGTTTAGGCCAGGGTAGTATGAATGAGCAGTTCTTC.

This clonotype was counted many times. The CDR3 sequence is CASSHTGKNYEQYF. CDR3 bases: TGTGCCAGCAGTCACACCGGGAAGAACTACGAGCAGTACTTC. J is TRBJ2-7 and V is TRBV3-1, with a tentative D call TRBD2 (5 bases). Trimming stripped 6 bases from V and 3 bases from J, with 15 bases between. The CDR3 has 14 amino acids. Germline CDR1 and CDR2: LGHDT and YNNKEL (reference sequence).

In this sample, this clonotype turned up a few times. For the CDR3, the DNA is TGTGCCAGCAGCCCCACGGGAAGCGTCGAGCAGTTCTTC. Encoded protein: CASSPTGSVEQFF. V is TRBV4-2 and J is TRBJ2-1, with D maybe TRBD2 (5 bases). The CDR3 is made up of 13 amino acids. Deletions cut 4 bases from V and 10 bases from J, with 14 bases between. Germline lookup yields CDR1 LGHNA and CDR2 YNFKEQ.

This clonotype showed up just a few times. The V and J genes are TRBV29-1 and TRBJ2-7, with D possibly being TRBD1 or TRBD2 (5 bases each). Germline assignment: CDR1 SQVTM and CDR2 ANQGSEA. The CDR3 has 13 residues. V was shortened by 5 bases and J by 2 bases, with 13 bases between the two germline ends. In DNA, the CDR3 is TGCAGCGTTATTCAGGGAGTAACCTACGAGCAGTACTTC. Translating gives CSVIQGVTYEQYF.

This clonotype was counted at least ten times. The chain employs TRBV11-2 and TRBJ2-5; the match to TRBD2 covers 8 bases. The ends lost 4 bases at V and 4 bases at J; junction bases unmatched: 5. CDR1 and CDR2 from the germline V gene are SGHAT and FQNNGV. The CDR3 sequence is 14 residues long. The CDR3 spells CASSSREGGETQYF. CDR3 nucleotides: TGTGCCAGCAGCTCCCGGGAGGGCGGAGAGACCCAGTACTTC.

V and J are TRBV12-3 or TRBV12-4 and TRBJ1-5; no reliable D call. Trimming removed 6 bases from V and 6 bases from J, with 9 bases in between. The CDR3 contains 12 residues. The CDR3 loop reads CASSPGVQPQHF. CDR3 in DNA: TGTGCCAGCAGCCCGGGCGTTCAGCCCCAGCATTTT.

The rearrangement links TRBV7-9 to TRBJ2-7; maybe TRBD2 (6 bases). Germline V gene sequence: CDR1 SEHNR, CDR2 FQNEAQ (reference sequence). Trimming pared 5 bases from V and 2 bases from J, leaving 16 bases between. The CDR3 has 15 residues. Here the CDR3 reads CASSGEGTAPYEQYF. The DNA for the CDR3 is TGTGCCAGCAGCGGAGAGGGGACTGCGCCCTACGAGCAGTACTTC.

This clonotype occurred many times. CDR3 in amino acids: CASSARWSRVEKLFF. The CDR3 region has the DNA TGTGCCAGCAGTGCCCGTTGGTCGCGAGTTGAAAAACTGTTTTTT. V gene TRBV12-3 or TRBV12-4 combines with J gene TRBJ1-4; no clear D. CDR3 length: 15 residues. V was trimmed by 5 bases and J by 7 bases, leaving 17 bases between them.

Turning to this clonotype: One junction end disagrees with the germline gene, perhaps due to a read error. The chain links TRBV12-3 or TRBV12-4 to TRBJ2-5; either TRBD1 or TRBD2 may fit D (6 bases each). The CDR3 length is 18 residues. CDR3 region: CACSFLGWDGGPQETQYF. The CDR3 region has the DNA TGTGCCTGCAGTTTTCTAGGTTGGGACGGGGGCCCCCAAGAGACCCAGTACTTC.

This clonotype was observed many times. The rearrangement links TRBV27 to TRBJ2-7; D not certain. The V gene lost 3 bases and the J gene lost 1 base, with 13 bases spanning the gap. The V gene's germline CDR1 is MNHEY and CDR2 SMNVEV (reference sequence). The CDR3 contains 15 residues. CDR3 protein: CASSLFLGVSYEQYF. CDR3 DNA: TGTGCCAGCAGTTTGTTTTTGGGCGTTTCCTACGAGCAGTACTTC.

The V call is TRBV3-1, the J call TRBJ2-7; maybe TRBD2 (6 bases). V was cut by 1 base and J by 0 bases, with 19 bases left in between. The germline V gene has CDR1 LGHDT and CDR2 YNNKEL (reference sequence). The CDR3 spans 18 residues. CDR3 sequence reads: CASSQVLGSPTNSYEQYF. The DNA of the CDR3 is TGTGCCAGCAGCCAAGTCCTCGGGAGCCCGACTAACTCCTACGAGCAGTACTTC.

Only a few counts were recorded for this clonotype. The V gene is TRBV7-9, the J gene TRBJ2-1, with 12 bases that match TRBD2. V shed 6 bases, J shed 9 bases, and the junction held 6 bases outside the gene matches. The germline V gene has CDR1 SEHNR and CDR2 FQNEAQ (reference sequence). The CDR3 spans 14 residues. CDR3 loop: CASSRTSGVTEQFF. The CDR3 DNA follows: TGTGCCAGCAGTCGGACTAGCGGGGTGACTGAGCAGTTCTTC.

The CDR3 spells CASSIDGGTYEQYF. CDR3 coding DNA: TGTGCCAGCAGCATTGACGGCGGTACCTACGAGCAGTACTTC. The genes are TRBV9 and TRBJ2-7, with D unclear. V shed 4 bases and J shed 2 bases, with 13 bases lying between them. Germline V gene sequence: CDR1 SGDLS, CDR2 YYNGEE. CDR3 length equals 14 residues.

The CDR3 DNA sequence: TGTGCCAGCACCTTCACAGGGGGTGGCTACACCTTC. Its translation: CASTFTGGGYTF. The rearrangement joins TRBV9 to TRBJ1-2; 8 bases align to TRBD1. CDR3 length equals 12 residues. Germline trimming cut 6 bases from V and 7 bases from J; bases unmatched to any gene: 5. Germline V gives CDR1 SGDLS, CDR2 YYNGEE.